These 10 T cell receptor beta chains were all obtained from the same sample, sequenced in a study of T cell changes during pregnancy in multiple sclerosis. Generated by immunoSEQ multiplex PCR, the TCRdb table keeps only in-frame clones and is missing some. There are 35,000 to 45,000 clones in the sample; 70% to 90% occur only once, and under 0.65% lies in the top ten. The starting material was CD4+ T cells from peripheral blood mononuclear cells, obtained in the first trimester of pregnancy. Receptors were obtained from a female donor with multiple sclerosis, enrolled in a pregnancy study.

The chain is built from TRBV5-6 and TRBJ2-4; D might be TRBD1 (6 bases). Germline CDR1 and CDR2: SGHDT and YYEEEE. Trimming took 4 bases from V and 6 from J, leaving 14 bases between them. CDR3 length: 14 residues. The CDR3, as DNA: TGTGCCAGCAGCCCCAGATACAGGGCAAACATTCAGTACTTC. This translates into CASSPRYRANIQYF.

This chain uses TRBV28 with TRBJ2-7; D perhaps matches TRBD2 (5 bases). This CDR3 has 11 amino acids. V was pared by 4 bases and J by 11 bases, with 12 bases between. Germline CDR1 MDHEN, CDR2 SYDVKM. CDR3 sequence (DNA): TGTGCCAGCAGTTCTCACGGGGTCAAGTACTTC. The encoded protein is CASSSHGVKYF.

V is TRBV7-3 and J is TRBJ2-1; a weak D match, TRBD2 (5 bases). Germline V gene lookup returns CDR1 SGHTA and CDR2 FQGTGA. V gave up 1 base and J gave up 6 bases, with 10 bases separating them. This CDR3 contains 14 residues. The CDR3 sequence: CASSLMSGFNEQFF. The CDR3 coding sequence is TGTGCCAGCAGCTTAATGTCGGGGTTCAATGAGCAGTTCTTC. The full variable domain, completed using reference TRBV7-3 and TRBJ2-1, is GAGVSQTPSNKVTEKGKYVELRCDPISGHTALYWYRQSLGQGPEFLIYFQGTGAADDSGLPNDRFFAVRPEGSVSTLKIQRTERGDSAVYLCASSLMSGFNEQFFGPGTRLTVL.

This clone was counted once. The V call is TRBV19, the J call TRBJ1-1; D is uncertain. Germline assignment: CDR1 LNHDA and CDR2 SQIVND (reference sequence). The CDR3 covers 15 residues. V was cut by 5 bases and J by 4 bases, with 17 bases left in between. CDR3 residues: CASSALLRGGTEAFF. The CDR3 region has the DNA TGTGCCAGTAGTGCCCTTCTGAGAGGCGGCACTGAAGCTTTCTTT.

This clone showed up just once. This chain links TRBV30 with TRBJ2-1; D is possibly TRBD2 (6 bases). There are 14 residues in the CDR3. The V end was cut by 4 bases, the J end by 4 bases, with 14 bases between. Germline CDR1 is GTSNPN and CDR2 is SVGIG (reference sequence). Written as DNA, the CDR3 is TGTGCCTGGAAGGGACTCCTGGTTTACAATGAGCAGTTCTTC. As protein: CAWKGLLVYNEQFF. The whole variable domain, remainder taken from reference TRBV30 and TRBJ2-1, is SQTIHQWPATLVQPVGSPLSLECTVEGTSNPNLYWYRQAAGRGLQLLFYSVGIGQISSEVPQNLSASRPQDRQFILSSKKLLLSDSGFYLCAWKGLLVYNEQFFGPGTRLTVL.

The chain combines TRBV29-1 with TRBJ2-2, with 8 positions matching TRBD1. Germline CDR1 SQVTM, CDR2 ANQGSEA. Trimming removed 7 bases from V and 1 base from J; junction bases left unmatched: 5. The CDR3 is 14 residues long. DNA for the CDR3: TGCAGCGCCTGGACAGGGATGAACACCGGGGAGCTGTTTTTT. Its translation is CSAWTGMNTGELFF.

V usage is TRBV25-1 and J usage is TRBJ2-3; D gene uncertain. Trimming cost V 0 bases and J 4 bases, with 11 bases left between them. CDR1 MGHDK and CDR2 SYGVNS come from the germline V gene. The CDR3 spans 15 residues. The CDR3 protein is CASSEYNRKPDTQYF. DNA of the CDR3: TGTGCCAGCAGTGAATACAACAGAAAGCCAGATACGCAGTATTTT.

CDR3 nucleotide sequence: TGTGCCAGCAGCGCCGGACAGAACACTGAAGCTTTCTTT. It translates to CASSAGQNTEAFF. This chain uses TRBV5-4 with TRBJ1-1; a weak D match, TRBD1 (5 bases). Trimming took off 4 bases at V and 1 base at J, with 8 bases between the two ends. The length of the CDR3 is 13 residues. The germline CDR1 and CDR2 sequences are SGHNT and YYREEE (reference sequence).

The V call is TRBV7-8, the J call TRBJ1-4, with 7 bases identical to TRBD1. The germline CDR1 and CDR2 sequences are SGHVS and FQNEAQ. V shed 4 bases and J 8 bases; nucleotides not matched to a gene: 10. This CDR3 comprises 15 residues. CDR3 sequence (DNA): TGTGCCAGCAGCTACGGGACAGCTAGGGTCGAAAAACTGTTTTTT. Its translation is CASSYGTARVEKLFF.

V and J are TRBV7-9 and TRBJ1-5; the D gene is possibly TRBD1 (6 bases). CDR1 is SEHNR and CDR2 is FQNEAQ in the germline V gene (reference sequence). The CDR3 has 14 residues. V was clipped by 5 bases and J by 7 bases, with 15 bases between them. The CDR3 nucleotides read TGTGCCAGCAGCCCGGGGGGAGGGGGGCAGCCCCAGCATTTT. This sequence encodes CASSPGGGGQPQHF.